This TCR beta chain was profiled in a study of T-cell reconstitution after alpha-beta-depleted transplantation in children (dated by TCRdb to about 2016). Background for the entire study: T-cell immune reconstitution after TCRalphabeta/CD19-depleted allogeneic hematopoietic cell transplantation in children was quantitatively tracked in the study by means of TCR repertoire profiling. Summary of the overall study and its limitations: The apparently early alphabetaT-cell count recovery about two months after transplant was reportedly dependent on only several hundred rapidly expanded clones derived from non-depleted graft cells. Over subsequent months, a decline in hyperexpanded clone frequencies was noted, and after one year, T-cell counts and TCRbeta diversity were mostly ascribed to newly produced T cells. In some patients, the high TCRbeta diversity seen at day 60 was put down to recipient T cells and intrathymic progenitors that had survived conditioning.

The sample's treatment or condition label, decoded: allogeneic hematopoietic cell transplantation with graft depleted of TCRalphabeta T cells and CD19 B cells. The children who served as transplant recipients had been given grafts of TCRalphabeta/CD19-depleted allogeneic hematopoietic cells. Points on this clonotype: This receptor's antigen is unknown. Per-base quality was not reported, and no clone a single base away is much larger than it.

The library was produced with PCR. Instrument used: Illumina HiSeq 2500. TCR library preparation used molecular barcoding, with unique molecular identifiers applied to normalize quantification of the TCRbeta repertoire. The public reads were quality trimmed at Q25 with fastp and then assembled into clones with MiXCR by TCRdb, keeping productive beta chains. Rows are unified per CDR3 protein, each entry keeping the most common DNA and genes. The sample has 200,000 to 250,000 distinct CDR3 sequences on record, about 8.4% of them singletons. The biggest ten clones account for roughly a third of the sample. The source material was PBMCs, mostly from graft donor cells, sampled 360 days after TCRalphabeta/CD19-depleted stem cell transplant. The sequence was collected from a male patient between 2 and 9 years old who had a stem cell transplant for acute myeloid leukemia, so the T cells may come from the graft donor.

The CDR3 corresponds to CSASQPYTEAFF. The bases are TGCAGTGCTTCTCAGCCGTACACTGAAGCTTTCTTT. The chain is encoded by TRBV20-1 joined to TRBJ1-1; the D segment cannot be called with confidence. There are 12 amino acids in the CDR3, from cysteine to phenylalanine inclusive. The read is trimmed to its CDR3 DNA, 36 bases read in frame from base 1. Deletion took 5 bases off V and 3 bases off J, with a span of 10 bases between the germline ends. CDR1 and CDR2, per the germline V gene (reference sequence), are DFQATT and SNEGSKA.